This T cell receptor (beta chain) emerged from a study of T cells in Graves' hyperthyroidism and ophthalmopathy. The study, taken as a whole, reports: Blood also showed most of the thyroid clonotypes that were expanded above 0.001.

RNA transcripts served as the template for amplifying TCR beta CDR3 regions. RT-PCR in the first round (using the HTBI primer set) targeted the TCR CDR3. TCRdb re-derived calls from the multiplex PCR reads in MiXCR, one entry per CDR3 protein. The data hold some 250,000 distinct CDR3 sequences, with more than 14% observed a single time. This CDR3 spans 15 amino acids. J was trimmed by 7 bases and V by 2 bases; bases with no gene match: 5. This clonotype was detected ten times or more. What it recognizes is unknown. A sample of blood taken at first hyperthyroidism diagnosis preceded any ophthalmopathy symptoms. It was around 11 ml of fresh peripheral blood that supplied the PBMCs.

Sequenced: blood. The gene calls are TRBV12-3 or TRBV12-4 and TRBJ2-1; 10 bases are shared with TRBD2. The clonotype was recovered from a woman aged 40 to 55 with Graves' hyperthyroidism that later progressed to Graves' ophthalmopathy. The chain's CDR3 is CASSLLAGAGNEQFF. The CDR3 DNA is TGTGCCAGCAGTTTACTAGCGGGAGCCGGTAATGAGCAGTTCTTC.